This T cell receptor (beta chain) appears in the sequencing data of a study of control samples from healthy donors and cancer patients (dated by TCRdb to between 2020 and 2021). Library preparation was by the immunoSEQ multiplex PCR assay. Here the immuneACCESS table is served through TCRdb, limited to in-frame sequences with V and J called. Missing clones are a known gap in these copies; in checked studies unresolved V genes cover under half, and the rest lacks a known reason. For this sample the table gives 150,000 or so clones, of which 80% to 95% were detected only once. In total, the top ten clones hold 0.68% of the sample. From the cysteine through the phenylalanine, the CDR3 covers 13 amino acids. Only CDR3 DNA remains: 39 bases, in frame from the first base. CDR1 is given as LNHDA and CDR2 as SQIVND, both from the germline V gene (reference sequence). The junction shows trimming of 7 bases on V and 4 bases on J, plus 8 bases between the germline ends.

A note on this clone: Its antigen remains unidentified. No base-level quality is on record; no much larger clone is a single base apart.

The chain employs TRBV19 and TRBJ2-6, with the D segment identity uncertain. The sample comprised blood. This clonotype was obtained from a woman under 40 in good health. The CDR3: CASTQSGANVLTF. The nucleotide sequence reads TGTGCCAGTACCCAGTCCGGGGCCAACGTCCTGACTTTC.